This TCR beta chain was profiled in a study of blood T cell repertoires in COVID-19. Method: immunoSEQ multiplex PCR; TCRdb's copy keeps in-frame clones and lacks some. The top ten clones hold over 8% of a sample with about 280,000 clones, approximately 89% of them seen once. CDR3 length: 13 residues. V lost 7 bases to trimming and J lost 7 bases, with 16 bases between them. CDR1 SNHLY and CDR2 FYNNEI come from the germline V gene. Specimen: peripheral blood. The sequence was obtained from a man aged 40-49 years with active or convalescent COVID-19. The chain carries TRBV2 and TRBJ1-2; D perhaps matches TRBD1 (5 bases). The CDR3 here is CASTPEGFGGYTF. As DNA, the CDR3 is TGTGCCAGCACTCCGGAGGGGTTTGGTGGCTACACCTTC.